The 20 T cell receptor beta chains below were found in one sample sequenced in a study of blood T cell repertoires in COVID-19 (dated by TCRdb to the early 2020s). The method behind the library was the immunoSEQ multiplex PCR assay. Held by TCRdb, this immuneACCESS table contains in-frame sequences only and omits some clones. Under half of the omission traces to an unresolved V gene where checked; the cause of the rest is unknown. The sample includes around 50,000 clones, with 90% observed a single time. In total, the top ten clones hold around 3.1% of the sample. The sequenced sample was peripheral blood. These receptors were collected from a human donor in a cohort sampled during active COVID-19.

This chain links TRBV5-1 with TRBJ1-1; 8 bases agree with TRBD1. Germline V gives CDR1 SGHRS, CDR2 YFSETQ. The CDR3 loop spans 15 amino acids. The junction had 6 bases not matched to a gene; V was cut back by 4 bases and J by 1 base. Here the CDR3 reads CASSLIQGGNTEAFF. CDR3 DNA: TGCGCCAGCAGCCTCATACAGGGGGGGAACACTGAAGCTTTCTTT. Full variable domain (rest looked up from reference TRBV5-1 and TRBJ1-1): KAGVTQTPRYLIKTRGQQVTLSCSPISGHRSVSWYQQTPGQGLQFLFEYFSETQRNKGNFPGRFSGRQFSNSRSEMNVSTLELGDSALYLCASSLIQGGNTEAFFGQGTRLTVV.

The chain recombines TRBV18 with TRBJ2-2; the match to TRBD1 covers 9 bases. The trim removed 3 bases at V and 5 bases at J, leaving 4 bases unmatched. The germline V gene has CDR1 KGHSH and CDR2 LQKENI. The CDR3 runs to 15 residues. CDR3 protein: CASSPGTGRTGELFF. CDR3 coding DNA: TGTGCCAGCTCACCCGGGACAGGGAGAACCGGGGAGCTGTTTTTT.

The chain combines TRBV9 with TRBJ2-3, with TRBD1 identical over 7 bases. Germline V CDR1 and CDR2: SGDLS, YYNGEE. This CDR3 comprises 16 residues. V lost 0 bases to trimming and J lost 6 bases; unmatched junction nucleotides: 10. This CDR3 is CASSVDSRGNWDTQYF. In DNA, the CDR3 is TGTGCCAGCAGCGTAGATAGCAGGGGGAATTGGGATACGCAGTATTTT.

The V call is TRBV2, the J call TRBJ2-5; D is undetermined. V gave up 4 bases and J gave up 4 bases, with 10 bases separating them. The CDR3 covers 13 residues. Germline V gene data show CDR1 as SNHLY and CDR2 as FYNNEI. The CDR3 nucleotides read TGTGCCAGCAGTGTAGGCCAGCGAGAGACCCAGTACTTC. Its translation: CASSVGQRETQYF.

The J gene is TRBJ1-4, the V gene TRBV14, with no clear D. This CDR3 has 13 amino acids. The V gene's germline CDR1 is SGHDN and CDR2 FVKESK. V was shortened by 0 bases and J by 11 bases, with 10 bases between the two germline ends. The CDR3 DNA sequence: TGTGCCAGCAGCCAAGAAGTCGCCCGGAAACTGTTTTTT. It is translated as CASSQEVARKLFF. Complete variable domain (other parts from reference TRBV14 and TRBJ1-4): EAGVTQFPSHSVIEKGQTVTLRCDPISGHDNLYWYRRVMGKEIKFLLHFVKESKQDESGMPNNRFLAERTGGTYSTLKVQPAELEDSGVYFCASSQEVARKLFFGSGTQLSVL.

The CDR3 sequence is CASSLRGGIQGAIQPQHF. CDR3 DNA: TGTGCCAGCAGTCTCAGGGGCGGAATACAGGGGGCGATTCAGCCCCAGCATTTT. The chain combines TRBV28 with TRBJ1-5; 9 nucleotides match TRBD1. The CDR3 contains 18 residues. After removal of 5 bases from V and 6 bases from J, the junction contained 17 bases not matched to a gene. CDR1 is MDHEN, CDR2 SYDVKM, per germline.

J is TRBJ1-6 and V is TRBV25-1; maybe TRBD1 (6 bases). Germline V gene data show CDR1 as MGHDK and CDR2 as SYGVNS. The length of the CDR3 is 13 residues. Trimming removed 11 bases at V and 10 bases at J, with 18 bases between. The CDR3 is CASRPGEYSPLHF. The CDR3 region has the DNA TGTGCCTCCCGGCCAGGGGAGTACTCACCCCTCCACTTT.

This clone has just one count. The V call is TRBV6-4, the J call TRBJ2-1; D possibly corresponds to TRBD1 (6 bases). V was shortened by 2 bases and J by 6 bases, with 35 bases between the two germline ends. Germline CDR1 reads MRHNA; CDR2 reads SNTAGT. The CDR3 sequence is 22 residues long. In DNA form, the CDR3 reads TGTGCCAGCAGTGACCCCCCACCTAGAGACAGGTCAGCAAATAGAGAGGGCAATGAGCAGTTCTTC. Protein: CASSDPPPRDRSANREGNEQFF.

V is TRBV5-4 and J is TRBJ1-1; TRBD1 aligns across 7 bases. Unmatched junction bases numbered 1, after V lost 3 bases and J lost 2 bases. The germline CDR1 and CDR2 sequences are SGHNT and YYREEE (reference sequence). The CDR3 runs to 13 residues. CDR3 nucleotide sequence: TGTGCCAGCAGCTACAGGGGTAACACTGAAGCTTTCTTT. Protein: CASSYRGNTEAFF.

The chain is built from TRBV19 and TRBJ2-1, with D maybe TRBD2 (6 bases). Germline CDR1 and CDR2: LNHDA and SQIVND (reference sequence). The V end was cut by 5 bases, the J end by 0 bases, with 14 bases between. The CDR3 is 16 amino acids. In DNA form, the CDR3 reads TGTGCCAGTAGTCGTATCGACGGGAGCTCCTACAATGAGCAGTTCTTC. Translated, it gives CASSRIDGSSYNEQFF.

The V call is TRBV5-1, the J call TRBJ2-4; possibly TRBD2 for D (6 bases). With 0 bases removed from V and 7 bases from J, the gap between germline ends came to 14 bases. This CDR3 region has 15 residues. Germline V gives CDR1 SGHRS, CDR2 YFSETQ. This CDR3 reads CASSLVGAGGNIQYF. The CDR3 DNA is TGCGCCAGCAGCTTGGTGGGAGCGGGCGGTAACATTCAGTACTTC.

The chain employs TRBV30 and TRBJ2-7; TRBD1 aligns across 7 bases. This CDR3 comprises 13 residues. Germline trimming cut 2 bases from V and 3 bases from J; bases unmatched to any gene: 4. Germline CDR1 is GTSNPN and CDR2 is SVGIG (reference sequence). This CDR3 is CAWSLDRVYEQYF. CDR3 coding DNA: TGTGCCTGGAGTCTTGACAGGGTCTACGAGCAGTACTTC.

J is TRBJ1-3 and V is TRBV30; D uncertain. This CDR3 is built from 13 residues. The germline V and J ends were trimmed by 1 base and 2 bases, with 6 bases remaining between them. Germline CDR1 is GTSNPN and CDR2 is SVGIG (reference sequence). Written as DNA, the CDR3 is TGTGCCTGGAGTGCCTCCCCTGGAAACACCATATATTTT. Translating gives CAWSASPGNTIYF.

J is TRBJ2-3 and V is TRBV7-2, with a weak D call TRBD1 (6 bases). Trimming shortened V by 0 bases and J by 0 bases, and 13 bases separated the two germline ends. Germline V gene sequence: CDR1 SGHTA, CDR2 FQGNSA. The CDR3 extends over 17 amino acids. The CDR3 nucleotides are TGTGCCAGCAGCTTAGCTGGGGGCCACTTTAGCACAGATACGCAGTATTTT. Translating it yields CASSLAGGHFSTDTQYF.

CDR3 DNA: TGTGCCAGCAGTGAGGCAAATCAGCCCCAGCATTTT. Its protein product is CASSEANQPQHF. This sequence joins TRBV6-1 and TRBJ1-5; D remains ambiguous. This CDR3 spans 12 amino acids. V was cut by 3 bases and J by 4 bases, with 4 bases left in between. Looked up from germline, CDR1 is MNHNS and CDR2 is SASEGT.

This rearrangement joins TRBV13 to TRBJ2-7, with D possibly TRBD1 on 5 matching bases. V lost 5 bases to trimming and J lost 0 bases, with 11 bases between them. The CDR3 has 14 amino acids. CDR1 and CDR2 from the germline V gene are PRHDT and FYEKMQ (reference sequence). CDR3 in amino acids: CASSLGQNSYEQYF. Written as DNA, the CDR3 is TGTGCCAGCAGCCTTGGACAAAACTCCTACGAGCAGTACTTC.

This chain links TRBV28 with TRBJ1-2; tentatively, D is TRBD1 (5 bases). The germline CDR1 and CDR2 sequences are MDHEN and SYDVKM. Trimming stripped 6 bases from V and 5 bases from J, with 13 bases between. The CDR3 totals 13 residues. Here the CDR3 DNA reads TGTGCCAGCAGCCGGGGGGAGCGTTATGGCTACACCTTC. Translating gives CASSRGERYGYTF.

The chain uses TRBV29-1 and TRBJ1-1; 9 bases line up with TRBD1. V lost 8 bases, J lost 5 bases, and 9 bases stayed unmatched. The CDR3 has 13 residues. In germline, CDR1 is SQVTM, CDR2 ANQGSEA. The CDR3 spells CSTTRQGGTEAFF. CDR3 DNA: TGCAGCACCACCCGACAGGGGGGGACTGAAGCTTTCTTT.

Here the CDR3 reads CATSGGRGEDYGYTF. For the CDR3, the DNA is TGTGCCACCAGTGGAGGACGGGGGGAGGACTATGGCTACACCTTC. This chain links TRBV24-1 with TRBJ1-2; possible D gene TRBD1, 5 bases. The CDR3 is made up of 15 amino acids. V was shortened by 5 bases and J by 3 bases, with 15 bases between the two germline ends. Germline V gene data show CDR1 as KGHDR and CDR2 as SFDVKD.

V and J are TRBV5-1 and TRBJ2-2; the D is unclear. The CDR3 is made up of 13 amino acids. Per germline, CDR1 SGHRS and CDR2 YFSETQ. Trimming took 3 bases from V and 5 from J, leaving 8 bases between them. The CDR3 here is CASSSPGTGELFF. In DNA, the CDR3 is TGCGCCAGCAGCTCGCCCGGTACCGGGGAGCTGTTTTTT.